This TCR beta chain was retrieved from a study of CD8 T cells in ankylosing spondylitis. Findings and limits, study-wide: Ankylosing spondylitis blood appeared to be characterized by a TCR beta motif of fewer than ten highly homologous variants. Peripheral blood samples showed relatively rare disease-linked clones, and these clones were CD8+. Before this, some motif variants had been reported in reactive arthritis synovial fluid and blood. Disease-associated clones were reportedly significantly overrepresented in matched ankylosing spondylitis synovial fluid.

Only a few counts were recorded for this clonotype. Its antigen is still unknown. Quantitative 5'-RACE with molecular barcodes produced the TCR beta libraries. One entry per CDR3 protein, called by TCRdb with MiXCR from the 5' RACE reads. The repertoire consists of around 430,000 distinct CDR3 sequences, with roughly 17% occurring once and the leading ten covering 1%. The source material was blood, either unsorted or a sorted T cell fraction (not recorded which). The TCR comes from a male donor with ankylosing spondylitis.

The chain's CDR3 is CSARGGGSSPLHF. The CDR3, as DNA: TGCAGTGCTAGAGGCGGGGGGAGTTCACCCCTCCACTTT. V is TRBV20-1 and J is TRBJ1-6, with D possibly TRBD1 on 5 matching bases. The CDR3 has 13 amino acids. Trimming removed 1 base from V and 9 bases from J, with 10 bases in between. Germline V lookup: CDR1 DFQATT, CDR2 SNEGSKA (reference sequence).